This T cell receptor (beta chain) originates from a study of Ad26.COV2.S vaccination and SARS-CoV-2 variants. Treatment defined: about 20 received Ad26.COV2.S at low or high dose, single or two shots; 5 received placebo; per-sample allocation not given. Specimens were obtained on day 63 following the first vaccine or placebo injection. The assay was immunoSEQ multiplex PCR, and TCRdb's table has in-frame clones only and misses some. The table has about 380,000 clones, approximately 83% seen once. Concerning this clone: Its target is not known.

Study results and limitations: Analyses that measured TCR breadth and depth may have underestimated total T cell responses.

The CDR3 extends over 12 amino acids. Trimming cost V 5 bases and J 3 bases, with 8 bases left between them. CDR1 is SEHNR and CDR2 is FQNEAQ in the germline V gene (reference sequence). This TCR derives from a person aged 18-60 years who received the Ad26.COV2.S COVID-19 vaccine or a placebo. The J gene is TRBJ2-7, the V gene TRBV7-9, with a weak D call TRBD1 (5 bases). This material consisted of peripheral blood, taken in a trial of Ad26.COV2.S vaccine versus placebo. The CDR3 here is CASSPGFYEQYF. The CDR3 DNA reads TGTGCCAGCAGCCCAGGGTTCTACGAGCAGTACTTC.